The rows below give T cell receptor beta chains drawn from one sample of a study of OX40 agonist ivuxolimab in advanced cancers. Assay used: immunoSEQ multiplex PCR; TCRdb lists only in-frame clones, some missing. Among around 60,000 clones listed, 82% were seen once. The source was CD4+ or CD8+ T cells sorted from blood, collected in a trial of the OX40 agonist ivuxolimab. The receptor source for this set is an adult with an advanced solid tumor such as melanoma, head and neck, liver or kidney cancer. The CDR3 runs from the conserved cysteine through the conserved F or W. D genes are given only for firm matches. The size of a clone is reported for some rows only, either as once, few or many, or as a class for expanded clones.

d_call j_call clone_size v_call cdr3_aa cdr3_nt
NA TRBJ2-5 NA TRBV12-5 CASGLVTGRAGTQYF TGTGCTAGTGGTTTGGTCACGGGGCGCGCCGGGACCCAGTACTTC
NA TRBJ1-3 NA TRBV18 CASSPDRPGGNTIYF TGTGCCAGCTCACCTGACAGACCCGGAGGAAACACCATATATTTT
NA TRBJ2-1 NA TRBV7-2 CASSPTRDEQFF TGTGCCAGCAGTCCTACTAGGGATGAGCAGTTCTTC
TRBD1 TRBJ1-1 NA TRBV4-1 CASSPLGDSVHPEAFF TGCGCCAGCAGCCCCCTGGGGGACAGTGTCCATCCTGAAGCTTTCTTT
TRBD1 TRBJ1-1 NA TRBV7-2 CASSFSPGGTEAFF TGTGCCAGCAGCTTCAGTCCAGGGGGAACTGAAGCTTTCTTT
NA TRBJ2-3 NA TRBV7-6 CASSLTPHFADTQYF TGTGCCAGCAGCTTAACCCCCCATTTTGCAGATACGCAGTATTTT
NA TRBJ2-3 NA TRBV10-3 CAIKWGSTDTQYF TGTGCCATCAAGTGGGGAAGCACAGATACGCAGTATTTT
TRBD1 TRBJ2-5 NA TRBV30 CAWTGGYRTQYF TGTGCCTGGACAGGGGGTTATCGGACCCAGTACTTC
NA TRBJ1-1 once TRBV7-9 CASSLAAGVNTEAFF TGTGCCAGCAGCTTAGCGGCCGGGGTGAACACTGAAGCTTTCTTT
NA TRBJ1-5 many TRBV19 CASSIGTGFRQPQHF TGTGCCAGTAGTATAGGTACAGGGTTCCGTCAGCCCCAGCATTTT
NA TRBJ2-1 NA TRBV9 CASSPLYYPAGEQFF TGTGCCAGCAGCCCGCTTTATTACCCGGCCGGTGAGCAGTTCTTC
NA TRBJ2-7 medium-sized TRBV21-1 CASSRTGSGTYEQYF TGTGCCAGCAGCAGGACAGGGTCAGGTACCTACGAGCAGTACTTC
TRBD2 TRBJ2-5 NA TRBV6-5 CASSYAPSGGQETQYF TGTGCCAGCAGTTACGCGCCTAGCGGGGGCCAAGAGACCCAGTACTTC
NA TRBJ2-3 NA TRBV6-4 CASSRLGGTDTQYF TGTGCCAGCAGCCGACTTGGGGGAACAGATACGCAGTATTTT
NA TRBJ1-1 NA TRBV30 CASRTVRGEAFF TGTGCCTCCCGGACAGTGAGGGGTGAAGCTTTCTTT
NA TRBJ2-7 NA TRBV5-1 CASKGEREEQYF TGCGCCAGCAAAGGGGAGCGAGAGGAGCAGTACTTC
NA TRBJ2-1 NA TRBV7-9 CASSLGDLRGGEQFF TGTGCCAGCAGCTTGGGAGATCTACGTGGTGGTGAGCAGTTCTTC
TRBD1 TRBJ2-7 once TRBV10-3 CASRGTGAGYEQYF TGTGCCTCTCGTGGGACAGGGGCAGGCTACGAGCAGTACTTC
NA TRBJ1-1 NA TRBV30 CAWTLGALTEAFF TGTGCCTGGACCCTAGGGGCTCTCACTGAAGCTTTCTTT
TRBD2 TRBJ2-7 NA TRBV7-2 CASSLPSGGSSSYEQYF TGTGCCAGCAGCTTACCTAGCGGGGGATCCAGCTCCTACGAGCAGTACTTC
NA TRBJ1-3 NA TRBV25-1 CASSVLNAGSGNTIYF TGTGCCAGCAGTGTCCTTAACGCGGGATCAGGAAACACCATATATTTT
TRBD1 TRBJ1-2 NA TRBV10-2 CASSAFNSGQGGYTF TGCGCCAGCAGTGCCTTTAATTCGGGACAGGGAGGCTACACCTTC
NA TRBJ1-4 medium-sized TRBV9 CASSVSQDLEKLFF TGTGCCAGCAGCGTATCACAGGATCTTGAAAAACTGTTTTTT
NA TRBJ1-1 NA TRBV27 CASTRTAFMNTEAFF TGTGCCAGCACCCGGACAGCTTTCATGAACACTGAAGCTTTCTTT
TRBD1 TRBJ2-1 NA TRBV6-5 CAIRTGGRDEQFF TGTGCCATTCGGACAGGGGGCCGGGATGAGCAGTTCTTC
TRBD2 TRBJ2-3 once TRBV5-1 CASSWTSDRTDTQYF TGCGCCAGCAGCTGGACTAGCGACCGCACAGATACGCAGTATTTT
TRBD2 TRBJ2-5 NA TRBV18 CASSLRSTAGVRETQYF TGTGCCAGCTCACTGAGATCCACGGCGGGAGTGAGAGAGACCCAGTACTTC
TRBD2 TRBJ2-1 NA TRBV7-6 CASSSGLAGTNEQFF TGTGCCAGCAGCTCAGGACTAGCGGGGACCAATGAGCAGTTCTTC
TRBD2 TRBJ2-3 NA TRBV5-1 CASSREERSTDTQYF TGCGCCAGCAGCCGGGAGGAGAGGTCGACAGATACGCAGTATTTT
TRBD1 TRBJ1-4 NA TRBV18 CASSPTGTGTPNEKLFF TGTGCCAGCTCACCAACCGGGACAGGGACCCCTAATGAAAAACTGTTTTTT
TRBD1 TRBJ1-1 NA TRBV5-1 CASSPRTGANTEAFF TGCGCCAGCAGCCCCAGGACAGGGGCGAACACTGAAGCTTTCTTT
NA TRBJ1-1 NA TRBV7-2 CASSLSGGVVEAFF TGTGCCAGCAGCTTAAGCGGCGGGGTGGTTGAAGCTTTCTTT
NA TRBJ2-3 NA TRBV6-5 CASQDRNIDTQYF TGTGCCAGTCAAGACCGGAACATAGATACGCAGTATTTT
NA TRBJ1-2 few TRBV5-5 CASNLGGSDYGYTF TGTGCCAGTAACCTGGGTGGAAGCGACTATGGCTACACCTTC
TRBD2 TRBJ2-7 NA TRBV7-2 CASSWVSGDARNEQYF TGTGCCAGCAGCTGGGTTAGCGGGGACGCCAGGAACGAGCAGTACTTC
TRBD1 TRBJ2-7 NA TRBV5-1 CASSSAQGNEQYF TGCGCCAGCAGCTCGGCACAGGGGAACGAGCAGTACTTC
TRBD2 TRBJ2-3 NA TRBV27 CASKQGTSGSSTDTQYF TGTGCCAGCAAACAAGGGACTAGCGGGAGTAGCACAGATACGCAGTATTTT